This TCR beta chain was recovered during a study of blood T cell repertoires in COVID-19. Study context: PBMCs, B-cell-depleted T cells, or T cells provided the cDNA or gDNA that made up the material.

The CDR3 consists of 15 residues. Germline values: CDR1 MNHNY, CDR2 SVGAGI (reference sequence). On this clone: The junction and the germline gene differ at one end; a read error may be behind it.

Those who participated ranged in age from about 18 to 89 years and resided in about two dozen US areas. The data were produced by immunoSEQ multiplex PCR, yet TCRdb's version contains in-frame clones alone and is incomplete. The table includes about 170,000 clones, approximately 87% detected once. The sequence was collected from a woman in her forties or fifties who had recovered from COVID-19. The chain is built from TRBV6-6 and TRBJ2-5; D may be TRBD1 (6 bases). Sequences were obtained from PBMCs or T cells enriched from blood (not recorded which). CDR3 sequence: CTSSPSMSGEETQYF. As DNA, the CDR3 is TGTACCAGCAGCCCCAGTATGTCAGGGGAAGAGACCCAGTACTTC.